The 7 T cell receptor beta chains below all came from one sample that was sequenced in a study of early T cells in non-severe SARS-CoV-2 infection. TCRdb re-called the 5' RACE reads with MiXCR, one entry per CDR3 protein. Of 50,000 or so distinct CDR3 sequences detected, 6.5% to 9% appear once; the ten largest clones hold around a tenth. Sequencing was done on a sample of whole blood. The receptors come from an adult who was a healthcare worker with PCR-confirmed SARS-CoV-2 infection or an uninfected control (not recorded which).

The chain couples TRBV12-3 or TRBV12-4 to TRBJ2-2, with 7 positions matching TRBD1. The CDR3 has 14 amino acids. The J segment lost 2 bases and the V segment lost 6 bases, leaving 3 bases of the junction unmatched. CDR3 in DNA: TGTGCCAGCAGCAGGGACAGTAACACCGGGGAGCTGTTTTTT. It yields the protein CASSRDSNTGELFF.

The chain has TRBV27 and TRBJ1-2, with D possibly being TRBD1 (5 bases). Trimming shortened V by 3 bases and J by 0 bases, and 5 bases separated the two germline ends. The CDR3 runs to 13 residues. CDR1 is MNHEY and CDR2 is SMNVEV in the germline V gene (reference sequence). CDR3 amino acids: CASSLGANYGYTF. In DNA form, the CDR3 reads TGTGCCAGCAGTTTGGGGGCTAACTATGGCTACACCTTC.

This clonotype appeared many times. The gene calls are TRBV7-9 and TRBJ1-5, with TRBD1 as a possible D gene (5 bases). Germline V lookup: CDR1 SEHNR, CDR2 FQNEAQ (reference sequence). This CDR3 contains 15 residues. Trimming left V 8 bases short and J 3 bases short, with 17 bases between. The CDR3 region has the DNA TGTGCCAGCCCCCTATTTGACAGCTTCAATCAGCCCCAGCATTTT. This sequence encodes CASPLFDSFNQPQHF. The variable domain in full, completed from reference TRBV7-9 and TRBJ1-5, reads DTGVSQNPRHKITKRGQNVTFRCDPISEHNRLYWYRQTLGQGPEFLTYFQNEAQLEKSRLLSDRFSAERPKGSFSTLEIQRTEQGDSAMYLCASPLFDSFNQPQHFGDGTRLSIL.

This clonotype was picked up a small number of times. The V call is TRBV4-1, the J call TRBJ2-2; a possible D gene is TRBD1 (5 bases). This CDR3 region has 14 residues. V was shortened by 4 bases and J by 4 bases, with 10 bases between the two germline ends. Germline values: CDR1 MGHRA, CDR2 YSYEKL. The CDR3 nucleotides read TGCGCCAGCAGCCTTCAGGGAAGCACCGGGGAGCTGTTTTTT. This codes for CASSLQGSTGELFF.

The table lists this clonotype with a few counts. This chain uses TRBV20-1 with TRBJ2-3; 7 positions match TRBD2. The CDR3 totals 14 residues. Germline V gene sequence: CDR1 DFQATT, CDR2 SNEGSKA (reference sequence). V dropped 6 bases and J dropped 0; count of bases not matched to a gene: 6. CDR3 sequence: CSAEDSGSTDTQYF. CDR3 in DNA: TGCAGTGCCGAAGATAGCGGGAGCACAGATACGCAGTATTTT.

Ten or more counts support this clonotype. The chain employs TRBV10-3 and TRBJ2-5; a weak D match, TRBD1 (5 bases). From germline, CDR1 is ENHRY and CDR2 SYGVKD. The V and J ends lost 6 bases and 3 bases respectively, with 11 bases between them. The CDR3 length is 13 residues. CDR3 amino acids: CAIRGQGEETQYF. The CDR3 bases are TGTGCCATCAGAGGCCAAGGGGAAGAGACCCAGTACTTC.

This clonotype was seen at least ten times. V gene TRBV15 combines with J gene TRBJ1-1; D is unresolved. Trimming left V 1 base short and J 6 bases short, with 9 bases between. Germline loops: CDR1 LNHNV, CDR2 YYDKDF (reference sequence). The CDR3 totals 13 residues. The CDR3 DNA reads TGTGCCACCAGCAGAGGTCGGGAGCCTGAAGCTTTCTTT. This gives the protein CATSRGREPEAFF.